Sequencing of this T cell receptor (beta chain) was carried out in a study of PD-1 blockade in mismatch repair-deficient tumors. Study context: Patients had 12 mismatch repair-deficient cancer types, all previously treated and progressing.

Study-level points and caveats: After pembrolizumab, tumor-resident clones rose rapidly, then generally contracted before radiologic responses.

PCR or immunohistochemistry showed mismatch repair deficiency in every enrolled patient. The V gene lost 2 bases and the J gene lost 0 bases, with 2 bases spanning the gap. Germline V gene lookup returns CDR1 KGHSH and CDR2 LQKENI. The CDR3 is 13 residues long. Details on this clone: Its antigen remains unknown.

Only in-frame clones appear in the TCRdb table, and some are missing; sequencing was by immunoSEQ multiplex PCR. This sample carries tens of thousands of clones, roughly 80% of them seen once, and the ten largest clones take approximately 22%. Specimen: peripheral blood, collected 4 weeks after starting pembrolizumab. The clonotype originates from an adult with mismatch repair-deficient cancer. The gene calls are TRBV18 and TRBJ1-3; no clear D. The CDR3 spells CASSPNSGNTIYF. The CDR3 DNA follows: TGTGCCAGCTCACCAAACTCTGGAAACACCATATATTTT.